This T cell receptor (beta chain) was captured in a study of blood T cell repertoires in COVID-19. On the study more broadly: There were acute and convalescent COVID-19 samples, and they came from the United States, Italy and Spain. PBMCs, B-cell-depleted T cells, or T cells were the source of the cDNA or gDNA that made up the material.

Original processing notes: Quantification of nucleated cells was approximated via reference gene primer amplification. Some clones are missing from TCRdb's copy, which holds only in-frame ones; the method was immunoSEQ multiplex PCR. The V and J calls and the clone size are those of that table, but D and trimming were determined from the DNA. The repertoire consists of approximately 45,000 clones, with approximately 80% occurring once and the leading ten covering approximately 62%. This CDR3 is 15 amino acids long. Per germline, CDR1 SNHLY and CDR2 FYNNEI. Losses at the gene ends were 5 bases for V and 7 bases for J; bases not matched to a gene: 4. This clone was seen only once.

Material: peripheral blood. The sequence derives from a man older than 75 with acute or convalescent COVID-19. The rearrangement joins TRBV2 to TRBJ2-1; 14 nucleotides line up with TRBD2. DNA of the CDR3: TGTGCCAGCAGTCGACTAGCGGGAGGGCCGAATGAGCAGTTCTTC. As protein: CASSRLAGGPNEQFF.